These 23 T cell receptor beta chains were sequenced from one sample in a study of blood T cell repertoires in COVID-19. Sequencing used immunoSEQ multiplex PCR; TCRdb keeps in-frame clones, though not all of them. The sample includes tens of thousands of clones, about 85% seen only once; the top ten take approximately 3.1%. Specimen: PBMCs or T cells enriched from blood (not recorded which). Receptor source: a woman between 45 and 60 years old who had recovered from COVID-19.

The CDR3 region is CASSVDSDTQYF. The CDR3 DNA follows: TGTGCCAGCAGCGTAGACTCCGATACGCAGTATTTT. The V call is TRBV9, the J call TRBJ2-3; D ambiguous. The CDR3 is made up of 12 amino acids. CDR1 and CDR2 (germline): SGDLS, YYNGEE. V gave up 0 bases and J gave up 6 bases, with 5 bases separating them.

The chain combines TRBV6-1 with TRBJ1-5; TRBD1 is a possible D gene (6 bases). This CDR3 region has 17 residues. V was cut by 1 base and J by 0 bases, with 13 bases left in between. Germline CDR1 is MNHNS and CDR2 is SASEGT. The CDR3 DNA sequence: TGTGCCAGCAGTGAAGGTTCCACAGGGTATAGCAATCAGCCCCAGCATTTT. It codes for CASSEGSTGYSNQPQHF.

CDR3 protein: CASSLLGFLTGDRDSGNTIYF. For the CDR3, the DNA is TGTGCCAGCAGTTTATTAGGTTTCCTGACAGGGGATCGGGACTCTGGAAACACCATATATTTT. J is TRBJ1-3 and V is TRBV28; 8 bases match TRBD1. J gave up 0 bases and V 1 base, and 17 bases lay outside the gene matches. Germline loops: CDR1 MDHEN, CDR2 SYDVKM. This CDR3 comprises 21 residues. Looking up the rest from reference TRBV28 and TRBJ1-3 gives the full variable domain: DVKVTQSSRYLVKRTGEKVFLECVQDMDHENMFWYRQDPGLGLRLIYFSYDVKMKEKGDIPEGYSVSREKKERFSLILESASTNQTSMYLCASSLLGFLTGDRDSGNTIYFGEGSWLTVV.

This rearrangement joins TRBV24-1 to TRBJ2-2; 7 bases agree with TRBD1. The germline V gene encodes CDR1 KGHDR and CDR2 SFDVKD. The CDR3 length is 15 residues. The V and J ends lost 4 bases and 6 bases, in that order; junction bases with no gene match: 7. The CDR3 coding sequence is TGTGCCACCAGTGACCCTACAGGGGCACCCGGGGAGCTGTTTTTT. It translates to CATSDPTGAPGELFF.

This chain connects TRBV4-2 to TRBJ1-2; D is unclear. CDR3 size: 15 residues. Trimming left V 0 bases short and J 0 bases short, with 8 bases between. Looked up from germline, CDR1 is LGHNA and CDR2 is YNFKEQ. CDR3 residues: CASSQDRNANYGYTF. The CDR3 bases are TGTGCCAGCAGCCAAGACAGGAACGCTAACTATGGCTACACCTTC.

This sequence joins TRBV7-5 and TRBJ2-7; the table's D gene call, TRBD1, was not cross checked with the DNA. TRBV7-5 is designated a pseudogene. The CDR3 extends over 14 amino acids. The CDR3 bases are TGTGCCAGGGACAGGGGGCTTAGGGGCTACGAGCAGTACTTC. This gives the protein CARDRGLRGYEQYF.

The rearrangement links TRBV18 to TRBJ2-7, with D perhaps matching TRBD1 (5 bases). V shed 0 bases and J shed 6 bases, with 12 bases lying between them. CDR1 KGHSH and CDR2 LQKENI come from the germline V gene. The CDR3 runs to 14 residues. The CDR3 nucleotides read TGTGCCAGCTCACCACCGGGGCCAGGCGGCGAGCAGTACTTC. Amino acids: CASSPPGPGGEQYF.

The V call is TRBV29-1, the J call TRBJ2-7, with 10 bases aligning to TRBD2. The length of the CDR3 is 13 residues. The germline CDR1 and CDR2 sequences are SQVTM and ANQGSEA. Trimming cost V 5 bases and J 3 bases; bases outside gene matches: 4. This chain's CDR3 is CSVSSGRDYEQYF. For the CDR3, the DNA is TGCAGCGTTTCGAGCGGGAGGGACTACGAGCAGTACTTC.

This clone was seen once. The rearrangement joins TRBV7-9 to TRBJ2-7; 13 nucleotides match TRBD2. CDR3 length equals 17 residues. Germline V gene sequence: CDR1 SEHNR, CDR2 FQNEAQ (reference sequence). Losses at the gene ends were 4 bases for V and 0 bases for J; bases not matched to a gene: 6. CDR3 nucleotide sequence: TGTGCCAGCAGCTCGGGACTAGCGGGGACGCTCTCCTACGAGCAGTACTTC. This codes for CASSSGLAGTLSYEQYF.

The rearrangement joins TRBV3-1 (or the pseudogene TRBV3-2) to TRBJ1-5; 11 bases line up with TRBD1. J was trimmed by 4 bases and V by 4 bases; bases with no gene match: 3. The CDR3 length is 15 residues. The germline V gene has CDR1 LGHDT and CDR2 YNNKEL (reference sequence). CDR3 nucleotide sequence: TGTGCCAGCAGCCGAAGGGACAGGGGGAATCAGCCCCAGCATTTT. The encoded protein is CASSRRDRGNQPQHF.

The V and J genes are TRBV7-9 and TRBJ1-2; D is uncertain. V dropped 5 bases and J dropped 4 bases, with 11 bases sitting between them. Germline V gene lookup returns CDR1 SEHNR and CDR2 FQNEAQ (reference sequence). The CDR3 has 13 residues. The CDR3 region has the DNA TGTGCCAGCAGCAAAGAAACAACCTATGGCTACACCTTC. It encodes CASSKETTYGYTF.

The chain employs TRBV7-9 and TRBJ2-1; no firm D call. Germline loops: CDR1 SEHNR, CDR2 FQNEAQ (reference sequence). This CDR3 has 12 amino acids. V was clipped by 2 bases and J by 8 bases, with 7 bases between them. As DNA, the CDR3 is TGTGCCAGCAGCTTACTTCTATATGAGCAGTTCTTC. This sequence encodes CASSLLLYEQFF.

This rearrangement joins TRBV6-5 to TRBJ1-2, with D maybe TRBD1 (6 bases). The V gene lost 2 bases and the J gene lost 2 bases, with 9 bases spanning the gap. The CDR3 consists of 14 residues. Germline V gene lookup returns CDR1 MNHEY and CDR2 SVGAGI. CDR3 sequence reads: CASSYGDTNYGYTF. The CDR3 DNA follows: TGTGCCAGCAGTTACGGGGACACCAACTATGGCTACACCTTC.

The chain uses TRBV28 and TRBJ2-3; D is perhaps TRBD1 (5 bases). There are 12 residues in the CDR3. V lost 5 bases and J lost 5, with 8 bases in between. Per the germline V gene, CDR1 is MDHEN and CDR2 is SYDVKM. The CDR3 DNA follows: TGTGCCAGCAGTCGCCAGGGAGATACGCAGTATTTT. Protein sequence: CASSRQGDTQYF.

This chain uses TRBV6-1 with TRBJ1-6, with TRBD1 matching 8 bases. The CDR3 has 16 residues. Trimming took 3 bases from V and 9 from J; bases not matched to a gene: 10. Germline V CDR1 and CDR2: MNHNS, SASEGT. CDR3 nucleotides: TGTGCCAGCAGTGACAGGGGGCTTCAATCATCTTCACCCCTCCACTTT. This translates into CASSDRGLQSSSPLHF.

The rearrangement links TRBV18 to TRBJ2-3; 7 nucleotides align to TRBD1. V gave up 6 bases and J gave up 2 bases; unmatched junction bases: 11. The CDR3 runs to 16 residues. Germline CDR1 reads KGHSH; CDR2 reads LQKENI. In DNA form, the CDR3 reads TGTGCCAGCTCTCGACAGGGTTCCACGCCCACAGATACGCAGTATTTT. Residues: CASSRQGSTPTDTQYF.

This rearrangement joins TRBV6-5 to TRBJ2-7; 8 bases align to TRBD1. With 4 bases clipped from V and 2 bases from J, the junction kept 7 bases outside the gene matches. Per germline, CDR1 MNHEY and CDR2 SVGAGI. The length of the CDR3 is 15 residues. DNA for the CDR3: TGTGCCAGCAGTTCCTACTTGACAGGGGCCTACGAGCAGTACTTC. It is translated as CASSSYLTGAYEQYF.

This clone appeared a single time. The chain recombines TRBV6-2 or TRBV6-3 with TRBJ2-1; 7 bases agree with TRBD1. Germline CDR1 MNHEY, CDR2 SVGEGT. The CDR3 has 15 amino acids. Trimming removed 6 bases from V and 3 bases from J; junction bases left unmatched: 8. DNA of the CDR3: TGTGCCAGCAGCCACAGGGGCCGTGGCTACAATGAGCAGTTCTTC. Amino acids: CASSHRGRGYNEQFF.

This clone was detected only once. The chain joins TRBV5-1 to TRBJ1-1, with a weak D call TRBD1 (5 bases). Germline V lookup: CDR1 SGHRS, CDR2 YFSETQ. Trimming shortened V by 0 bases and J by 2 bases, and 8 bases separated the two germline ends. This CDR3 contains 14 residues. The CDR3 sequence is CASSLAGINTEAFF. DNA of the CDR3: TGCGCCAGCAGCTTGGCAGGGATAAACACTGAAGCTTTCTTT.

V and J are TRBV12-3 or TRBV12-4 and TRBJ2-2; D is undetermined. The CDR3 is 11 residues long. V lost 5 bases to trimming and J lost 7 bases, with 5 bases between them. The CDR3 coding sequence is TGTGCCAGCAGTCTTAACGGGGAGCTGTTTTTT. This encodes CASSLNGELFF.

The chain links TRBV28 to TRBJ2-2; 9 nucleotides match TRBD1. This CDR3 contains 15 residues. J gave up 5 bases and V 5 bases, and 6 bases lay outside the gene matches. Germline CDR1 and CDR2: MDHEN and SYDVKM. CDR3 DNA sequence: TGTGCCAGCAGTCGTCCCGGGACAGGGACCGGGGAGCTGTTTTTT. This codes for CASSRPGTGTGELFF.

The chain is built from TRBV4-2 and TRBJ1-3; maybe TRBD1 (6 bases). CDR1 is LGHNA, CDR2 YNFKEQ, per germline. V lost 4 bases and J lost 0, with 22 bases in between. The CDR3 has 19 amino acids. The CDR3 sequence is CASSREPRGNRDSGNTIYF. CDR3 DNA sequence: TGTGCCAGCAGCCGAGAGCCGAGGGGGAACAGAGACTCTGGAAACACCATATATTTT.

The chain couples TRBV2 to TRBJ2-7, with D possibly TRBD1 on 5 matching bases. From germline, CDR1 is SNHLY and CDR2 FYNNEI. V lost 3 bases and J 2 bases, leaving 11 bases between the germline ends. This CDR3 is 14 amino acids long. The CDR3 region is CASSDGRAPYEQYF. In DNA form, the CDR3 reads TGTGCCAGCAGTGACGGCAGGGCTCCCTACGAGCAGTACTTC.